Listed below are T cell receptor beta chains from one sample, sequenced in a study of cytomegalovirus exposure and HLA in healthy donors. The assay was immunoSEQ multiplex PCR, and TCRdb's table has in-frame clones only and misses some. This repertoire shows about 160,000 clones, roughly four fifths found once; its top ten account for less than 3%. The specimen sequenced was PBMCs. Receptor source: a female donor in good health and CMV-seronegative. CDR3s include the opening cysteine and the closing phenylalanine or tryptophan. A D gene is named only where the DNA matches it firmly. Clone size is stated in some rows and not others, as once, few, many or a class when expanded.

v_call	d_call	clone_size	j_call	cdr3_nt	cdr3_aa
TRBV4-3	TRBD1	few	TRBJ1-2	TGCGCCAGCAGCCAAAACAGGGGGGGAGGCTATGGCTACACCTTC	CASSQNRGGGYGYTF
TRBV9	TRBD2	NA	TRBJ2-1	TGTGCCAGCAGCCCCCTAAAACGGACAGCCTATGGACTAGCGGGGGGGCCAGGTGAGCAGTTCTTC	CASSPLKRTAYGLAGGPGEQFF
TRBV28	NA	once	TRBJ1-2	TGTGCCAGCACCAATACGGGACAAACACTTTATGGCTACACCTTC	CASTNTGQTLYGYTF
TRBV30	TRBD2	NA	TRBJ2-5	TGTGTCTGGAGTAATGGTGGGCTAGCGGGAGTTGAAGAGACCCAGTACTTC	CVWSNGGLAGVEETQYF
TRBV11-3	TRBD1	NA	TRBJ2-1	TGTGCCAGCAGCTCGCAGGACGGACAGGGGCGCAGTGAGCAGTTCTTC	CASSSQDGQGRSEQFF
TRBV9	NA	NA	TRBJ2-5	TGTGCCAGCAGCGTAGCCTCAGGGATTGAAGAGACCCAGTACTTC	CASSVASGIEETQYF
TRBV29-1	NA	NA	TRBJ1-4	TGCAGCGTTGGACCCGGCGGGAATGAAAAACTGTTTTTT	CSVGPGGNEKLFF
TRBV4-3	TRBD2	NA	TRBJ2-3	TGCGCCAGCAGCCAAGATATACAGAGCGGGAGGGCCTTTCATCAAGATACGCAGTATTTT	CASSQDIQSGRAFHQDTQYF
TRBV7-2	NA	NA	TRBJ1-2	TGTGCCAGCAGCCCCAACCCCGGCTATGGCTACACCTTC	CASSPNPGYGYTF
TRBV11-2	NA	NA	TRBJ1-5	TGTGCCAGCAGCTTAGAAGCCTTTAGCAATCAGCCCCAGCATTTT	CASSLEAFSNQPQHF
TRBV7-7	TRBD1	NA	TRBJ2-5	TGTGCTAGCAGCGCGACAGGGGATGGGGAGACCCAGTACTTC	CASSATGDGETQYF
TRBV5-1	NA	NA	TRBJ1-4	TGCGCCAGCAGCTTGGCAGGGACTAATGAAAAACTGTTTTTT	CASSLAGTNEKLFF
TRBV5-1	TRBD1	NA	TRBJ1-2	TGCGCCAGCAGCTCCCAGGGGACAGGGGGCCATGGCTACACCTTC	CASSSQGTGGHGYTF
TRBV27	TRBD2	few	TRBJ2-2	TGTGCCAGCAGTTCCCGCGAGGGGCGCGGGGGGGGGACCGGGGAGCTGTTTTTT	CASSSREGRGGGTGELFF
TRBV6-7	NA	NA	TRBJ1-1	TGTGCCAGCAGCCAAAGGTCACAGGGAGAGTGGGACACTGAAGCTTTCTTT	CASSQRSQGEWDTEAFF
TRBV27	NA	NA	TRBJ1-5	TGTGCCAGCGGGGTAAGGGAGGTGAATCAGCCCCAGCATTTT	CASGVREVNQPQHF
TRBV28	NA	NA	TRBJ1-1	TGTGCCAGCAGCCTCTTACATGAAGCTTTCTTT	CASSLLHEAFF
TRBV30	TRBD1	NA	TRBJ1-2	TGTGCCTGGAGGCGGGACAGGGGAGGCTATGGCTACACCTTC	CAWRRDRGGYGYTF
TRBV28	TRBD2	NA	TRBJ2-2	TGTGCCAGCAAACTGACTAGCGGGAACACCGGGGAGCTGTTTTTT	CASKLTSGNTGELFF
TRBV11-3	TRBD1	NA	TRBJ2-4	TGTGCCAGCAGCCAAACCGGGACAGGGAGGAACATTCAGTACTTC	CASSQTGTGRNIQYF
TRBV2	TRBD1	NA	TRBJ2-3	TGTGCCGGCTCGCGGGGACAGGGAAGCACAGATACGCAGTATTTT	CAGSRGQGSTDTQYF
TRBV2	TRBD1	NA	TRBJ1-5	TGTGCCAGTATACCAGGACAGGGGGGAAATCAGCCCCAGCATTTT	CASIPGQGGNQPQHF
TRBV6-5	NA	NA	TRBJ2-7	TGTGCCAGCAGTAGCCCGAGGGCTGTGGGGCAGTACTTC	CASSSPRAVGQYF
TRBV6-1	TRBD1	NA	TRBJ1-2	TGTGCCTCAACAGGACAGGGGGCGGCTAACTATGGCTACACCTTC	CASTGQGAANYGYTF
TRBV28	NA	few	TRBJ2-7	TGTGCCAGCAGTTTCCTCCTTTCCTACGAGCAGTACTTC	CASSFLLSYEQYF
TRBV11-2	TRBD1	NA	TRBJ1-2	TGTGCCAGCAGCCGAACAGGGGGCAGCTATGGCTACACCTTC	CASSRTGGSYGYTF
TRBV9	TRBD2	NA	TRBJ2-2	TGTGCCAGCAGCGCCAGCGGGGGGGCCGGTGGCGGGGAGCTGTTTTTT	CASSASGGAGGGELFF
TRBV19	TRBD1	NA	TRBJ1-2	TGTGCCAGTAGGAGGACAGGCGCCTATGGCTACACCTTC	CASRRTGAYGYTF
TRBV5-8	TRBD2	NA	TRBJ2-1	TGTGCCAGCAGCCAGCGGAGCGGGAGATGGAATGAGCAGTTCTTC	CASSQRSGRWNEQFF
TRBV4-1	NA	NA	TRBJ1-2	TGCGCCAGCAGCCTCCGGGAGAAGGGGAACTATGGCTACACCTTC	CASSLREKGNYGYTF
TRBV6-1	NA	few	TRBJ1-5	TGTGCCAGCCGGCGGGGGGGACCGTGGCCCCAGCATTTT	CASRRGGPWPQHF
TRBV4-2	NA	NA	TRBJ1-4	TGTGCCAGCAGCCAAGTATCGGGAGGGCTGCGTAATGAAAAACTGTTTTTT	CASSQVSGGLRNEKLFF
TRBV28	NA	NA	TRBJ1-1	TGTGCCAGCATGTCTGGGGGGGGCACTGAAGCTTTCTTT	CASMSGGGTEAFF
TRBV7-8	NA	NA	TRBJ2-7	TGTGCCAGCAGCTTAGGGCCAAACTACGAGCAGTACTTC	CASSLGPNYEQYF
TRBV28	NA	once	TRBJ2-5	TGTGCCAGCAGTGGGGGGGGGCGGGTCCAAGAGACCCAGTACTTC	CASSGGGRVQETQYF
TRBV27	TRBD1	NA	TRBJ2-1	TGTGCCAGCAGTTTGCCAGGGCTGAGTGGGACAGGGTTGAATGAGCAGTTCTTC	CASSLPGLSGTGLNEQFF
TRBV28	NA	NA	TRBJ1-2	TGTGCCAGCAGTTTAAGGGGTGGCTACACCTTC	CASSLRGGYTF
TRBV5-1	NA	NA	TRBJ2-3	TGCGCCAGCAGCCCCAGGGGAGATACGCAGTATTTT	CASSPRGDTQYF
TRBV7-2	NA	few	TRBJ1-1	TGTGCCAGCAGCTTAGGGGCCAACACTGAAGCTTTCTTT	CASSLGANTEAFF
TRBV4-3	NA	NA	TRBJ2-7	TGCGCCAGCAGCCCCCGGGGGGCTGCCTACGAGCAGTACTTC	CASSPRGAAYEQYF
TRBV4-3	NA	NA	TRBJ2-2	TGCGCCAGCAGCCAAGATTCCCCCAGGGTCGGCACCGGGGAGCTGTTTTTT	CASSQDSPRVGTGELFF
TRBV7-8	TRBD1	NA	TRBJ2-1	TGTGCCAGCAGCTTCCCGCGGACAGGGGCCCATGAGCAGTTCTTC	CASSFPRTGAHEQFF
TRBV29-1	TRBD2	NA	TRBJ2-3	TGCAGCGTTGTTGCGGGGGTCACAGATACGCAGTATTTT	CSVVAGVTDTQYF
TRBV10-1	NA	once	TRBJ1-1	TGCGCCAGCAGTGAGTCGAGGATCGAGGTCCAACCATCAAAGGCTGAAGCTTTCTTT	CASSESRIEVQPSKAEAFF
TRBV6-4	NA	few	TRBJ2-3	TGTGCCAGCAGTGACGACTCGGGGTCAGATACGCAGTATTTT	CASSDDSGSDTQYF
TRBV7-6	NA	NA	TRBJ1-4	TGTGCCAGCAGCTTAGCGCAGGCGACAGGCCGGATTGAAAAACTGTTTTTT	CASSLAQATGRIEKLFF
TRBV5-5	NA	NA	TRBJ1-2	TGTGCCAGCAGCTTGGCCTTAGGGCAGGGATATGGCTACACCTTC	CASSLALGQGYGYTF
TRBV29-1	NA	NA	TRBJ1-2	TGCAGCGTTGAAGCCCCTAGCCGGGGCTACACCTTC	CSVEAPSRGYTF
TRBV18	NA	NA	TRBJ2-1	TGTGCCAGCTCACCACCTCGAACCACGGGCTCCTACAATGAGCAGTTCTTC	CASSPPRTTGSYNEQFF